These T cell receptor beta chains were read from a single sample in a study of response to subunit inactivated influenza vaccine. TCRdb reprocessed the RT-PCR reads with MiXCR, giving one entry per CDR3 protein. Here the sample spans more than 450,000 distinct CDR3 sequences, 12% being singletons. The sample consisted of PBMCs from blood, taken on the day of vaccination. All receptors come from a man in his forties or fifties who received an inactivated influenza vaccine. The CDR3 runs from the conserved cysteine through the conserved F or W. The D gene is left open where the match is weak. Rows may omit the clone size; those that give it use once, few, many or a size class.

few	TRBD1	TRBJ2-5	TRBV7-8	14	CASSLDRGYETQYF	TGTGCCAGCAGCTTGGACAGGGGTTACGAGACCCAGTACTTC
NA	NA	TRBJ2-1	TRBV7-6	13	CASSKGGDNEQFF	TGTGCCAGCAGCAAGGGGGGGGACAATGAGCAGTTCTTC
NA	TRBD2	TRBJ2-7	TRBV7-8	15	CASSYPGLASYEQYF	TGTGCCAGCAGCTATCCGGGACTAGCGTCCTACGAGCAGTACTTC
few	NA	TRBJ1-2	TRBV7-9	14	CASSLEGRNYGYTF	TGTGCCAGCAGCTTAGAAGGCAGAAACTATGGCTACACCTTC
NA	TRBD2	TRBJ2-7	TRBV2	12	CAFGRESYEQYF	TGTGCCTTCGGGCGGGAGAGCTACGAGCAGTACTTC
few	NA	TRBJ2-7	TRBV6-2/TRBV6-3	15	CASSYSTGVSYEQYF	TGTGCCAGCAGTTACTCGACTGGGGTTTCCTACGAGCAGTACTTC
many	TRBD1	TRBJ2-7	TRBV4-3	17	CASSQKLPGQGSYEQYF	TGCGCCAGCAGCCAAAAACTCCCGGGACAGGGGAGCTACGAGCAGTACTTC
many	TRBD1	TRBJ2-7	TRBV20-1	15	CSAEIRDRGYYEQYF	TGCAGTGCTGAAATTCGGGACAGGGGGTACTACGAGCAGTACTTC
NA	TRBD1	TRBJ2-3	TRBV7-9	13	CASSFRGLDTQYF	TGTGCCAGCAGCTTCAGGGGGCTGGATACGCAGTATTTT
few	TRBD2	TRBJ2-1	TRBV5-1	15	CASSLTQATGGEQFF	TGCGCCAGCAGCTTGACGCAGGCCACGGGGGGTGAGCAGTTCTTC
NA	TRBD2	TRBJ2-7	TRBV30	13	CAWKLALGYEQYF	TGTGCCTGGAAACTAGCGTTAGGGTACGAGCAGTACTTC
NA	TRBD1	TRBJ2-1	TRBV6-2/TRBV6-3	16	CASSPWGTGGYNEQFF	TGTGCCAGCTCCCCGTGGGGGACAGGGGGCTACAATGAGCAGTTCTTC
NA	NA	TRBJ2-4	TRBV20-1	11	CSARKEEIQYF	TGCAGTGCTAGAAAAGAGGAAATTCAGTACTTC
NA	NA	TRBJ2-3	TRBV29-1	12	CSVGEGADTQYF	TGCAGCGTTGGGGAGGGGGCAGATACGCAGTATTTT
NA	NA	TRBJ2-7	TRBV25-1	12	CASSEYRGEQYF	TGTGCCAGCAGTGAATATAGGGGCGAGCAGTACTTC
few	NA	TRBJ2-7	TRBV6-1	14	CASSENRDAVEQYF	TGTGCCAGCAGTGAAAACCGGGACGCAGTCGAGCAGTACTTC
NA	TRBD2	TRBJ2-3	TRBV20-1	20	CSARDLASGGRLSSTDTQYF	TGCAGTGCTAGAGATCTTGCGAGCGGGGGCCGGTTGTCTAGCACAGATACGCAGTATTTT
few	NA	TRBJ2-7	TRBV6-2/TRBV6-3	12	CASGWTAYEQYF	TGTGCCAGCGGCTGGACCGCTTACGAGCAGTACTTC
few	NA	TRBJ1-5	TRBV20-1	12	CSADPRGQPQHF	TGCAGTGCAGACCCGAGGGGTCAGCCCCAGCATTTT
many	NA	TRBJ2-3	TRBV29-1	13	CSVVQASTDTQYF	TGCAGCGTTGTGCAGGCAAGCACAGATACGCAGTATTTT
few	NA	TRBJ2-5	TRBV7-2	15	CASSLNGIDGETQYF	TGTGCCAGCAGCTTAAACGGGATTGATGGGGAGACCCAGTACTTC
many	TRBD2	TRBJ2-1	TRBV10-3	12	CAISETSDEQFF	TGTGCCATCAGTGAGACTAGCGATGAGCAGTTCTTC
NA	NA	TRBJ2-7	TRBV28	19	CASSLVRTVAILSSYEQYF	TGTGCCAGCAGTTTAGTCCGGACGGTAGCCATCCTGAGCTCCTACGAGCAGTACTTC
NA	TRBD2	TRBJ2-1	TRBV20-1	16	CSAGLAGGGKRLEQFF	TGCAGTGCTGGGTTAGCGGGGGGGGGTAAGAGGCTTGAGCAGTTCTTC
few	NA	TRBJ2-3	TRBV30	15	CAWANLMASTDTQYF	TGTGCCTGGGCCAACCTAATGGCGAGCACAGATACGCAGTATTTT
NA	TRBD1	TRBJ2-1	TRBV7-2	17	CASSLTTPTTGKNEQFF	TGTGCCAGCAGCTTAACGACTCCAACGACAGGGAAAAATGAGCAGTTCTTC
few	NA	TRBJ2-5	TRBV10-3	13	CAIRGQDQETQYF	TGTGCCATCAGAGGGCAGGACCAAGAGACCCAGTACTTC
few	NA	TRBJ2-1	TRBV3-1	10	CASSQVQLYF	TGTGCCAGCAGCCAAGTCCAGCTCTACTTC
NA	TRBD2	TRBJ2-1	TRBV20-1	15	CSAREPGLADNEQFF	TGCAGTGCTAGAGAGCCGGGACTAGCGGACAATGAGCAGTTCTTC
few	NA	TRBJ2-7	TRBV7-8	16	CASSLVGTPSSYEQYF	TGTGCCAGCAGCTTAGTAGGGACCCCGAGCTCCTACGAGCAGTACTTC
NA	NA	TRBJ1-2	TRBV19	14	CASSIGGITYGYTF	TGTGCCAGTAGTATAGGAGGGATCACCTATGGCTACACCTTC
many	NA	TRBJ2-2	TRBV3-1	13	CASSPRGPGELFF	TGTGCCAGCAGCCCCCGGGGGCCGGGGGAGCTGTTTTTT
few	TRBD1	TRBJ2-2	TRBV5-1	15	CASSLSTGDTGELFF	TGCGCCAGCAGCTTATCGACAGGGGACACCGGGGAGCTGTTTTTT
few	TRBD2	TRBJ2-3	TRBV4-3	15	CASSQDRLAGGTQYF	TGCGCCAGCAGCCAAGATAGGCTAGCGGGGGGTACGCAGTATTTT
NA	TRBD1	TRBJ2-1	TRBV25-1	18	CASSDRDRVLRSYNEQFF	TGTGCCAGCAGTGACCGGGACAGGGTTTTACGCTCCTACAATGAGCAGTTCTTC
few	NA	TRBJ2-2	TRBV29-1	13	CSARTVNTGELFF	TGCAGCGCGCGGACGGTGAACACCGGGGAGCTGTTTTTT
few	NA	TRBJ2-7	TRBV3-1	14	CASSQLQSSYEQYF	TGTGCCAGCAGCCAACTACAAAGCTCCTACGAGCAGTACTTC
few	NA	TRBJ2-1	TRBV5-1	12	CASSMGGNEQFF	TGCGCCAGCAGCATGGGTGGCAATGAGCAGTTCTTC
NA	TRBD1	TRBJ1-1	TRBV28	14	CASSFTGGYTEAFF	TGTGCCAGCAGTTTTACAGGGGGATACACTGAAGCTTTCTTT
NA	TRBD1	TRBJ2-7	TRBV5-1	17	CASSIRTGPDASYEQYF	TGCGCCAGCAGCATCAGGACAGGCCCCGACGCCTCCTACGAGCAGTACTTC
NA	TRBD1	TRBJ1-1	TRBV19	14	CASSIRGGWTEAFF	TGTGCCAGTAGTATAAGAGGGGGCTGGACTGAAGCTTTCTTT
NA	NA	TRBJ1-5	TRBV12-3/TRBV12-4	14	CASSSGARALPQHF	TGTGCCAGCAGTTCGGGGGCCAGGGCCCTGCCCCAGCATTTT